These 12 T cell receptor beta chains were sequenced from one sample in a study of regulatory T cells in long-lasting Graves disease. Documented time point: newly diagnosed GD, antithyroid drugs for less than 3 months. Researchers made the TCR library from RNA that was extracted from PBMCs. Through Arm-PCR of CDR3 regions and iRepertoire HTBI primers, TCR beta libraries were built. TCRdb reprocessed the multiplex PCR reads with MiXCR, giving one entry per CDR3 protein. The data contain 440,000 or so distinct CDR3 sequences, approximately 15% of them singletons. This sample was also put to use in a study of T cells in Graves' hyperthyroidism and ophthalmopathy.

This specimen was peripheral blood mononuclear cells (PBMCs), taken at new diagnosis, from a patient treated with antithyroid drugs. These TCRs come from a woman in her twenties or thirties with Graves disease.

At least ten counts were recorded for this clonotype. The chain uses TRBV30 and TRBJ2-3; D remains unclear. V was pared by 6 bases and J by 4 bases, with 17 bases between. CDR3 size: 14 residues. The germline V gene encodes CDR1 GTSNPN and CDR2 SVGIG (reference sequence). CDR3 amino acids: CACGSAGRSDTQYF. The CDR3 nucleotides read TGTGCCTGCGGGTCGGCAGGACGGTCAGATACGCAGTATTTT.

In this sample, this clonotype turned up a few times. The chain joins TRBV13 to TRBJ1-1; a possible D gene is TRBD1 (5 bases). Between the trimmed V and J ends, which lost 5 bases and 6 bases, there was a span of 13 bases. Germline assignment: CDR1 PRHDT and CDR2 FYEKMQ (reference sequence). The CDR3 sequence is 13 residues long. In DNA, the CDR3 is TGTGCCAGCAGCCGGAACGGGGCTCCTGAAGCTTTCTTT. This encodes CASSRNGAPEAFF.

On this clonotype itself: This may stem from a read error, because a much larger clone lies one nucleotide away. V and J are TRBV6-1 and TRBJ2-7; TRBD2 matches at 9 bases. Germline-derived CDR1 and CDR2 are MNHNS and SASEGT. The J segment lost 4 bases and the V segment lost 8 bases, leaving 12 bases of the junction unmatched. CDR3 size: 15 residues. CDR3 nucleotides: TGTGCCAGCGGGGAAGCGGCGGGAGGGCCGTACGAGCAGTACTTC. This sequence encodes CASGEAAGGPYEQYF.

Ten or more counts support this clonotype. The rearrangement uses TRBV12-3 or TRBV12-4 and TRBJ1-3; the D is unclear. The CDR3 spans 11 residues. V lost 8 bases to trimming and J lost 8 bases, with 10 bases between them. The CDR3 loop is CASSATDTIYF. The CDR3 region has the DNA TGTGCCAGCTCCGCAACCGACACCATATATTTT.

A few counts support this clonotype. The chain couples TRBV29-1 to TRBJ2-3; D not certain. This CDR3 has 13 residues. Trimming stripped 7 bases from V and 4 bases from J, with 15 bases between. Per germline, CDR1 SQVTM and CDR2 ANQGSEA. This chain's CDR3 is CSALGSASDTQYF. In DNA form, the CDR3 reads TGCAGCGCCCTCGGGTCGGCGTCAGATACGCAGTATTTT.

In this sample, this clonotype turned up many times. The chain couples TRBV29-1 to TRBJ2-7; the D is unclear. Germline V gene data show CDR1 as SQVTM and CDR2 as ANQGSEA. V lost 4 bases and J lost 1, with 11 bases in between. The CDR3 loop spans 13 amino acids. The CDR3 nucleotides read TGCAGCGTTGGGTCGGCGGCTTCCTACGAGCAGTACTTC. This gives the protein CSVGSAASYEQYF.

This clonotype was counted at least ten times. This chain joins TRBV7-8 and TRBJ1-5, with D unclear. Germline V lookup: CDR1 SGHVS, CDR2 FQNEAQ. The CDR3 consists of 16 residues. The germline V and J ends were trimmed by 0 bases and 5 bases, with 14 bases remaining between them. This CDR3 reads CASSLARGDGYQPQHF. DNA for the CDR3: TGTGCCAGCAGCTTAGCGCGAGGAGATGGGTATCAGCCCCAGCATTTT.

This clonotype was picked up many times. The chain uses TRBV7-3 and TRBJ2-7; 7 nucleotides match TRBD1. The CDR3 is 15 residues long. The junction had 5 bases not matched to a gene; V was cut back by 1 base and J by 2 bases. Germline values: CDR1 SGHTA, CDR2 FQGTGA. CDR3 region: CASSLNRGPTYEQYF. CDR3 nucleotide sequence: TGTGCCAGCAGCTTAAACAGGGGTCCTACCTACGAGCAGTACTTC.

This clonotype has a count of ten or more. The chain carries TRBV27 and TRBJ2-7, with a tentative D call TRBD2 (6 bases). V shed 3 bases and J shed 6 bases, with 18 bases lying between them. The CDR3 runs 15 residues. Germline V CDR1 and CDR2: MNHEY, SMNVEV (reference sequence). This CDR3 reads CASSLKVGRHSEQYF. CDR3 DNA: TGTGCCAGCAGTTTGAAGGTCGGGAGACATAGCGAGCAGTACTTC.

This clonotype was seen repeatedly, ten times or more. V is TRBV6-2 or TRBV6-3 and J is TRBJ2-1; D uncertain. Trimming pared 10 bases from V and 10 bases from J, leaving 14 bases between. The germline V gene has CDR1 MNHEY and CDR2 SVGEGT. The CDR3 runs 11 residues. The CDR3 DNA reads TGTGCCACCCAGATCGGCCCCGAGCAGTTCTTC. This codes for CATQIGPEQFF.

Many counts were recorded for this clonotype. The genes are TRBV5-1 and TRBJ2-1, with TRBD1 identical over 8 bases. This CDR3 comprises 15 residues. V was pared by 0 bases and J by 3 bases, with 2 bases of the junction left unmatched. The germline CDR1 and CDR2 sequences are SGHRS and YFSETQ. The DNA for the CDR3 is TGCGCCAGCAGCTTGGAAGGACAGGGCTACAATGAGCAGTTCTTC. It yields the protein CASSLEGQGYNEQFF.

This clonotype has at least ten counts. The chain uses TRBV28 and TRBJ1-1; no definite D call. This CDR3 spans 15 amino acids. Between the trimmed V and J ends, which lost 1 base and 0 bases, there was a span of 9 bases. Germline values: CDR1 MDHEN, CDR2 SYDVKM. The CDR3 coding sequence is TGTGCCAGCAGTTTATTGCTCGGGATGAACACTGAAGCTTTCTTT. Protein product: CASSLLLGMNTEAFF.